This T cell receptor (beta chain) was profiled in a study of tumor and adjacent non-tumor tissue in lung cancer. To note about this clonotype: Its antigen is not known.

Germline values: CDR1 LNHDA, CDR2 SQIVND (reference sequence). Trimming left V 2 bases short and J 8 bases short, with 18 bases between. CDR3 length: 15 residues. Study-wide points: Compared with tumor, normal lung showed significantly lower TCR diversity.

A modified ARM-PCR protocol with three rounds of nested PCR amplified TCRbeta. In TCRdb, the multiplex PCR reads were re-called with MiXCR into one record per CDR3 protein. This table holds 130,000 or so distinct CDR3 sequences, approximately 66% found once. This sample's RNA came from whole unsorted tissue. The chain carries TRBV19 and TRBJ1-2, with TRBD1 as a possible D gene (5 bases). This TCR was sampled from a man aged 25 to 40 with non-small cell lung cancer. Material: lung tumor tissue. CDR3 DNA: TGTGCCAGTAGTATATTAGGAGGTTCGGGGGACGGCTACACCTTC. Translated, it gives CASSILGGSGDGYTF.